This paragraph reports one T cell receptor (beta chain). Its specificity is not known. The sample comes from a study of STAT3 mutations in large granular lymphocyte leukemia. Looking at the study overall: Roughly half of the longitudinally sequenced T-LGLL patients carried detectable canonical activating STAT3 mutations. Overall study results and limits: In T-cell large granular lymphocyte leukemia, about half of patients showed multiple immunodominant subclonotypes. Clonal expansion was inferred from samples taken at other timepoints. Differing intervals and regimens complicate linking therapy response to clone burden.

The method was immunoSEQ multiplex PCR; TCRdb's version includes in-frame clones alone and lacks a portion of them. The table shows about 12,000 clones, with just over 85% occurring only once. The V gene end was trimmed by 4 bases and the J gene end by 0 bases; junction bases not matched to a gene: 2. The CDR3 spans 17 residues. CDR1 and CDR2 from the germline V gene are SGHRS and YFSETQ. This clonotype originated in a human donor with T large granular lymphocyte leukemia. Some clones in this sample may be carry-over from other donors' samples. Material for sequencing was PBMCs. The rearrangement links TRBV5-1 to TRBJ2-6; 12 nucleotides align to TRBD2. The DNA for the CDR3 is TGCGCCAGCAGCAGGACTAGCGGGGTCTCTGGGGCCAACGTCCTGACTTTC. As protein: CASSRTSGVSGANVLTF.